Listed below are T cell receptor beta chains from one sample, sequenced in a study of brain T cells in children with intractable seizures. Assay: immunoSEQ multiplex PCR; the TCRdb copy retains only in-frame clones and omits some. The sample consists of 2,500 to 3,000 clones, about 80% of them appearing once. The input for sequencing was resected brain tissue, taken at surgery. The receptors were gathered from a boy under three years old with hemimegalencephaly and intractable seizures. Both conserved end residues are part of each CDR3. The D gene is left open where the match is weak. Rows give clone size only sometimes, using once, few, many, or a class for an expanded clone.

clone size	D gene	V gene	CDR3 length	J gene	CDR3 DNA	CDR3 protein
once	TRBD1	TRBV6-5	13	TRBJ2-7	TGTGCCAGCAGTCTGAGGGGGCCCTACGAGCAGTACTTC	CASSLRGPYEQYF
once	TRBD2	TRBV6-5	13	TRBJ2-1	TGTGCCAGCAAGGTAGCGGGAGCCAATGAGCAGTTCTTC	CASKVAGANEQFF
NA	NA	TRBV19	12	TRBJ2-3	TGTGCCAGTAGTCCGCACGGCGATACGCAGTATTTT	CASSPHGDTQYF
NA	TRBD2	TRBV19	16	TRBJ2-1	TGTGCCAGTAGTATAGTAGCGGGAGGTTCCTACAATGAGCAGTTCTTC	CASSIVAGGSYNEQFF
NA	NA	TRBV28	12	TRBJ2-1	TGTGCCAGCAGCAACGGGGGTGATGAGCAGTTCTTC	CASSNGGDEQFF
NA	TRBD2	TRBV5-5	17	TRBJ2-2	TGTGCCAGCAGCCACGGGACTAGCGGGCCCTACACCGGGGAGCTGTTTTTT	CASSHGTSGPYTGELFF
NA	TRBD1	TRBV27	14	TRBJ2-7	TGTGCCAGCAGCCCCTCGGGACAGGTCTACGAGCAGTACTTC	CASSPSGQVYEQYF
NA	TRBD1	TRBV28	14	TRBJ2-7	TGTGCCAGCAGCACGACAGGGAACCCCTACGAGCAGTACTTC	CASSTTGNPYEQYF
few	NA	TRBV11-1	16	TRBJ2-7	TGTGCCAGCAGCTTTTCGCGGGTTCCTAGTGCTACCGAGCAGTACTTC	CASSFSRVPSATEQYF
NA	TRBD2	TRBV9	14	TRBJ2-1	TGTGCCAGCAGCCCACTAGCGGGAGGGCCCCAGCAGTTCTTC	CASSPLAGGPQQFF
once	NA	TRBV6-2/TRBV6-3	16	TRBJ2-1	TGTGCCAGCAGTTACTCGAAACTAGCCGGCTTCAATGAGCAGTTCTTC	CASSYSKLAGFNEQFF
NA	TRBD1	TRBV28	16	TRBJ2-1	TGTGCCAGCAGCCACCGGGACAGGCAATTTTACAATGAGCAGTTCTTC	CASSHRDRQFYNEQFF
NA	TRBD2	TRBV4-2	16	TRBJ2-3	TGTGCCAGCAGCCAGGGTAGGACTAGCGGGGGGGATACGCAGTATTTT	CASSQGRTSGGDTQYF
NA	NA	TRBV2	13	TRBJ2-7	TGTGCCAGCAGTGAGCCTCCCTCCTACGAGCAGTACTTC	CASSEPPSYEQYF
NA	NA	TRBV5-1	13	TRBJ1-1	TGCGCCAGTGGGGACACTATGAACACTGAAGCTTTCTTT	CASGDTMNTEAFF
NA	NA	TRBV7-9	15	TRBJ2-1	TGTGCCAGCAGCCCCCGTTTACCATCCACCGATGAGCAGTTCTTC	CASSPRLPSTDEQFF
few	NA	TRBV6-5	14	TRBJ2-7	TGTGCCAGCGCCGGTGGGCCCCCCGAGTACGAGCAGTACTTC	CASAGGPPEYEQYF
large	NA	TRBV18	11	TRBJ2-5	TGTGCCAGCTCACCACAAGAGACCCAGTACTTC	CASSPQETQYF
NA	NA	TRBV28	13	TRBJ2-7	TGTGCCAGCAGGCCGGGACAAACCTACGAGCAGTACTTC	CASRPGQTYEQYF
NA	NA	TRBV6-5	14	TRBJ1-6	TGTGCCAGCAGCCACGGGGAGGTTATTTCGCCCCTCCACTTT	CASSHGEVISPLHF
NA	NA	TRBV24-1	13	TRBJ1-1	TGTGCCCCGCAAGGCGGGAATCAGAAGGAAGCTTTCTTT	CAPQGGNQKEAFF
NA	NA	TRBV27	12	TRBJ2-7	TGTGCCAGCAGTCCACACCCCTACGAGCAGTACTTC	CASSPHPYEQYF
NA	NA	TRBV7-6	14	TRBJ2-7	TGTGCCAGCAGCTTATCCGGGACGGCATACGAGCAGTACTTC	CASSLSGTAYEQYF
NA	TRBD1	TRBV5-5	15	TRBJ1-2	TGTGCCAGCAGCACCGGACAGGGGGCGATTTATGGCTACACCTTC	CASSTGQGAIYGYTF
NA	NA	TRBV6-2/TRBV6-3	14	TRBJ2-5	TGTGCCAGCAGTTACTCTTTAGGGGGAGAGACCCAGTACTTC	CASSYSLGGETQYF
NA	TRBD2	TRBV12-5	13	TRBJ2-4	TGTGCTAGTGCGAAAAGCGGGGTATACATTCAGTACTTC	CASAKSGVYIQYF
once	NA	TRBV4-1	13	TRBJ2-1	TGCGCCAGCAGCCGCAGGGTCAGGAATGAGCAGTTCTTC	CASSRRVRNEQFF
NA	NA	TRBV5-5	16	TRBJ1-1	TGTGCCAGCAGCTTACCCCGGGGGGGAAGGACCACTGAAGCTTTCTTT	CASSLPRGGRTTEAFF
NA	NA	TRBV4-1	15	TRBJ2-7	TGCGCCAGCAGCTTCTTGACTAGTGGCGACTACGAGCAGTACTTC	CASSFLTSGDYEQYF
NA	NA	TRBV27	16	TRBJ2-7	TGTGCCAGCAGTTTTACGCATTTTGGGCCTTCCTACGAGCAGTACTTC	CASSFTHFGPSYEQYF
NA	NA	TRBV21-1	15	TRBJ1-4	TGTGCCAGCAGCACCAGACAGGGTCCCAATGAAAAACTGTTTTTT	CASSTRQGPNEKLFF
NA	NA	TRBV11-2	15	TRBJ2-3	TGTGCCAGCAGTTACACCGGCACTAGCACAGATACGCAGTATTTT	CASSYTGTSTDTQYF
NA	TRBD2	TRBV5-4	14	TRBJ2-7	TGTGCCAGCAGCTTGGCCCAAGGGAGGGGCGAGCAGTACTTC	CASSLAQGRGEQYF
NA	NA	TRBV27	13	TRBJ2-1	TGTGCCAGCACTCCTTTCGGTGCGGGGGAGCAGTTCTTC	CASTPFGAGEQFF
NA	TRBD2	TRBV6-2/TRBV6-3	17	TRBJ2-5	TGTGCCAGCAGTTACGGACTAGCGGGAGGGCCAGGAGAGACCCAGTACTTC	CASSYGLAGGPGETQYF